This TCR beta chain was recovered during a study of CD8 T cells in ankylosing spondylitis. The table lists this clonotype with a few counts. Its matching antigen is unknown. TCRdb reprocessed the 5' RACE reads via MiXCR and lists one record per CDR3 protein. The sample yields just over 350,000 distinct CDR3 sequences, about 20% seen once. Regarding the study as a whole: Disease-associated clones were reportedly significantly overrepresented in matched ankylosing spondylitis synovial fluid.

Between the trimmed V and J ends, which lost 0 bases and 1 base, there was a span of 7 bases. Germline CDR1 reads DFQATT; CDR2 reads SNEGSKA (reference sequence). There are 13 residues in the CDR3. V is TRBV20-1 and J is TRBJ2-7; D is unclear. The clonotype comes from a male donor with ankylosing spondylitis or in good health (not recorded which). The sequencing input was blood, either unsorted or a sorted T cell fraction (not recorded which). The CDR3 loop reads CSARDQWSYEQYF. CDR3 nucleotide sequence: TGCAGTGCTAGAGATCAGTGGTCCTACGAGCAGTACTTC.